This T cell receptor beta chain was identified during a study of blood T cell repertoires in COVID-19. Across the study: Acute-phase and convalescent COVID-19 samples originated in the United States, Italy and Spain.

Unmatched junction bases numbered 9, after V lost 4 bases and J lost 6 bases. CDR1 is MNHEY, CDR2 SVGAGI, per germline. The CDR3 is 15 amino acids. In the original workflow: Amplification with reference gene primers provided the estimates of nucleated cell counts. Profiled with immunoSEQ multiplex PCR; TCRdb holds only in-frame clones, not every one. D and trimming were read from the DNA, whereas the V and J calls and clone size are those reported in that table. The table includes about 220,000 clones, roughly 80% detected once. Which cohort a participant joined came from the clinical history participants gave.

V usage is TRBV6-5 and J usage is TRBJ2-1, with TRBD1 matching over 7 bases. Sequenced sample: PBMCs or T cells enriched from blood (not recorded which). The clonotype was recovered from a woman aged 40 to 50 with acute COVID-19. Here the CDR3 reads CASSFTGVMSNEQFF. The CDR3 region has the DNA TGTGCCAGCAGTTTCACAGGGGTGATGAGCAATGAGCAGTTCTTC.